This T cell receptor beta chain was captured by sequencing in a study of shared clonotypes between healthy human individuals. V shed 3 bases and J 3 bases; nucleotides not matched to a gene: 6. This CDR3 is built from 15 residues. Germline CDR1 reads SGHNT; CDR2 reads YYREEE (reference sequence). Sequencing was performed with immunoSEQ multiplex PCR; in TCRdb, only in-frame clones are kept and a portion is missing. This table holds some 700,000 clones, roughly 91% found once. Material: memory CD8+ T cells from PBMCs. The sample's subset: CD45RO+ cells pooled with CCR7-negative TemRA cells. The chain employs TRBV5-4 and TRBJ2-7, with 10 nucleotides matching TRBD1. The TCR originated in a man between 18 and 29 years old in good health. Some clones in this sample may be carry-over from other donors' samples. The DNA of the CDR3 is TGTGCCAGCAGCTCCCGGGACAGGGGAATCTACGAGCAGTACTTC. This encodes CASSSRDRGIYEQYF.